This TCR beta chain was identified in a study of a mutant IDH1 vaccine in newly diagnosed glioma. Profiling relied on immunoSEQ multiplex PCR, and the TCRdb table lists in-frame clones only, not all of them. The data show some 48,000 clones, roughly three quarters seen once. About this clone itself: No antigen is known for it.

Time point in this sample: week 35, safety follow-up. Vaccination comprised doses that each held 300 ug of mutant IDH1 20-mer peptide, plus topical imiquimod. Per the germline V gene, CDR1 is MNHEY and CDR2 is SVGAGI. The CDR3 has 14 amino acids. V shed 2 bases and J shed 5 bases, with 13 bases lying between them. This material consisted of PBMCs, taken from a glioma patient whose treatment included an IDH1 peptide vaccine. The TCR was taken from a man in his forties or fifties with glioma. This chain links TRBV6-5 with TRBJ2-7; D tentatively fits TRBD1 or TRBD2 (5 bases each). CDR3 nucleotides: TGTGCCAGCAGTTACGGGGCCGAGGGCAACGAGCAGTACTTC. As protein: CASSYGAEGNEQYF.